This TCR beta chain derives from a study of blood T cell repertoires in COVID-19. Assay used: immunoSEQ multiplex PCR; TCRdb lists only in-frame clones, some missing. The data contain roughly 130,000 clones, 70% to 90% of them seen just once; the ten biggest clones take up around 3.6%. The germline V gene has CDR1 MGHRA and CDR2 YSYEKL. This CDR3 spans 15 amino acids. Trimming cost V 1 base and J 3 bases, with 10 bases left between them. The chain couples TRBV4-1 to TRBJ1-3; perhaps TRBD1 as D (5 bases). The sample taken for sequencing was peripheral blood. The source is a woman aged 55 to 70 with acute or convalescent COVID-19. CDR3 amino acids: CASSQAAGIGNTIYF. The DNA for the CDR3 is TGCGCCAGCAGCCAAGCCGCAGGGATTGGAAACACCATATATTTT.